Below, one T cell receptor (beta chain) is given with its context. No cognate antigen has been identified for it. A much larger clone sits a single nucleotide away, making a read error possible. The library was generated by 5' RACE. These reads were obtained on an Illumina HiSeq 2500. The second PCR ran for roughly 7 to 12 cycles and used a J-beta primer mix along with a sample-barcoded 5' primer. A unique molecular identifier was introduced onto each TCR beta cDNA molecule by a template-switch 5' adaptor carrying 12 random nucleotides. Each sample yielded at least 2.5 million CDR3-containing paired-end reads. First-strand cDNA synthesis was performed from all RNA using the Mint cDNA synthesis kit, with priming by a TRBC-specific oligonucleotide. Following uracil-DNA glycosylase treatment, a first 18-cycle PCR with universal primers M1SS and BC2_uni_R was performed on all cDNA. As for how the authors treated the data: Normalization of each sample was performed by random selection of 1 million high-quality reads, each carrying a distinct molecular identifier. Instead of being binned into consensus sequences, reads with shared molecular identifiers were discarded. MiTCR, run with a Q25 quality threshold and the strictest error-elimination algorithm, handled CDR3 identification, clonotype clustering and error correction. A nonparametric unseen species model with Euler transformation was used to estimate a lower bound on total TCR beta diversity. In-frame beta chains were kept once TCRdb had trimmed the public reads at Q25 with fastp and called clones with MiXCR. Here each entry gathers all rows of one CDR3 protein and keeps the most common genes and DNA. These V and J calls are TCRdb output, not the study's own analysis. The sample yields roughly 2 million distinct CDR3 sequences; 49% were counted once. The ten largest clones add up to approximately 2.1% of the sample.

From the cysteine through the phenylalanine, the CDR3 covers 15 amino acids. Left in the record is the CDR3 DNA by itself, 45 bases read in frame from the first base. CDR1 and CDR2 are drawn from the germline V gene: SGHTA, FQGNSA. The sample is drawn from a study of blood T cells in healthy people across ages (dated by TCRdb to between 2014 and 2017). Regarding the research as a whole: In model experiments, template switching captured about one uniquely barcoded TCR beta cDNA molecule for every two T cells. The study measured age-related changes in TCR beta repertoire diversity using deep sequencing normalized with unique cDNA molecular identifiers. The donors were divided into four age groups: young (average around 16 years), middle-aged (under 40), aged (about 56) and long-lived (roughly 82). Donors of different ages were randomly distributed across sequencing lanes to avoid experimental bias. The study analyzed two additional independent replicas of 1 million unique cDNA reads from the same blood draw for two donors, one aged 18 to 30 and one aged 80 or older. Study-level results and caveats: Observed TCR beta diversity per million T cells fell roughly linearly with age, and a significant reduction was already apparent by age about 38. The long-lived group showed more naive CD4+ T cells, fewer expanded clones and increased TCR diversity than the aged group, suggesting age selection. Estimates of total diversity from one million sequenced T cells were regarded as lower bounds and underestimates. Donor CMV infection status was unknown, potentially confounding age-related changes in expanded clonotypes. Since profiling was done on bulk unsorted PBMCs, naive and antigen-experienced compartments could not be conclusively compared. There was a strong correlation between observed TCR beta diversity and the percentage of naive T cells measured by flow cytometry.

The 39 donors, aged about 6 to 100 years, were systemically healthy Caucasian individuals from Russia. Around 10 milliliters of peripheral blood were collected from each donor into EDTA-treated Vacutainer tubes. Ficoll-Paque density-gradient centrifugation was used to isolate PBMCs, with at least 6 million obtained per sample. Trizol reagent was used to extract total RNA from the PBMCs, yielding at least 5.5 micrograms per sample. For every donor, an aliquot of PBMCs went through flow cytometry to measure the percentages of naive CD45RAhigh/CD27high T cells. The rearranged segments are TRBV7-2 and TRBJ2-5; D gene: possibly TRBD1, on 5 matching bases. The sequence derives from a middle-aged woman in good health. The specimen sequenced was blood. The CDR3 amino acid sequence is: CASGLGAGRQETQYF. The base sequence is TGTGCCAGCGGCTTAGGGGCAGGACGGCAAGAGACCCAGTACTTC.